This T cell receptor beta chain appears in the sequencing data of a study of shared clonotypes between healthy human individuals (dated by TCRdb to 2020 to 2022). Background on the whole study: Three men and two women, aged 18 to 49 years, made up the cohort. To estimate repertoire size and how much clonotype sharing occurs between individuals, the study deeply sequenced the blood TCR repertoires of five or six healthy adults. Different laboratories and diverse techniques were used to prepare libraries and sequence TCR repertoires, to increase sequencing depth and limit assay-specific biases. Each donor's leukapheresis produced roughly between roughly 0.9 and 8.9 billion PBMCs.

Of note for this clone: No cognate antigen has been identified for it. Per-nucleotide qualities are absent, and no much larger clonotype sits a single base away.

The CDR3 sequence holds 17 residues, the cysteine and phenylalanine included. Left in the record is the CDR3 DNA by itself, 51 bases read in frame from the first base. V loses 6 bases at its end and J loses 6 bases; junction bases beyond the gene matches: 11. The germline V gene encodes CDR1 SGHNT and CDR2 YYREEE (reference sequence). Using the deep immunoSEQ assay, multiplex PCR amplified TCR CDR3 regions from genomic DNA. For each cell subset, the extracted genomic DNA was distributed evenly across all wells of several immunoSEQ 96-well plates, and each plate served as one replicate. For unsorted PBMC, each replicate PCR was loaded with approximately 320 ng genomic DNA, equivalent to roughly 33,000 T cell genomes. Unsorted PBMC genomic DNA was sequenced across ten immunoSEQ deep assay plates. Purified libraries were measured with a Qubit 3.0 fluorometer, size-checked on a Bioanalyzer 2100, and measured again with the KAPA Library Quantification kit. A separate single-read 150-cycle Illumina NextSeq 550 flow cell was used to sequence each immunoSEQ 96-well plate. On the study's bioinformatics: Because the immunoSEQ output included only junctional sequences and no quality scores, the filtering could not be the same as the filtering used for full-length reads. To assign V/J genes and CDR3, sequences were annotated using PyIR, a Python wrapper for IgBLAST v1.9, with IMGT germline references. Any read was removed if the V/J assignment was weak (E-value above 1e-6), the CDR3 was missing, or the read contained stop codons, out-of-frame junctions, or ambiguous translated residues. V3J clonotypes were defined by identical inferred V gene, J gene, and CDR3 amino acid sequence. To compute the percentage overlap between repertoires, the number of shared unique clonotypes was divided by the size of the smaller repertoire. RTK rarefaction, the Chao1 estimator, and Recon v2.1 estimates of unobserved clonotypes were used to assess repertoire richness. TCRdb obtained this table from immuneACCESS and retained in-frame rearrangements with V and J assigned. These tables miss some clones; where compared with another copy, unresolved V genes account for less than half of the shortfall, and the remainder is unexplained. V, J and clone size are those of that table, while D and trimming were read from the DNA. This sample has roughly 490,000 clones in its table, and 70% to 80% of those were observed once. Of the sample, about an eighth falls within the top ten clones.

Study-wide findings and limitations: Pairwise subsampling led to the expectation that sequencing depth would affect the degree of clonotype sharing among donors. The small number of donors limited the genetic and exposure-history diversity represented. Sampling was restricted to blood, and TCR repertoires in tissues likely differ from the TCR repertoires found in blood.

The donors were healthy, HIV-negative adults who had no recently reported acute infections or vaccinations. Only Caucasian adults living in Nashville, Tennessee, USA were represented among the donors. For unsorted samples, 90 million or so PBMCs were counted and genomic DNA was extracted with the QIAamp DNA Blood Mini kit. Blood was obtained by leukapheresis, after which PBMCs were separated by Ficoll-Histopaque density gradient centrifugation and cryopreserved in liquid nitrogen vapor phase. This TCR came from a woman in her 40s in good health. Some clones in this sample may be carry-over from other donors' samples. The rearrangement joined TRBV5-4 to TRBJ2-1; 14 junctional bases match TRBD2. Sequencing input: PBMCs. The DNA sequence is given as TGTGCCAGCACCCGGGGACTAGCGGGAGAGTCAGCCAATGAGCAGTTCTTC. It translates to CASTRGLAGESANEQFF.